The 24 T cell receptor beta chains presented below share a single source sample, sequenced in a study of blood T cell repertoires in COVID-19. The method was immunoSEQ multiplex PCR; TCRdb's version includes in-frame clones alone and lacks a portion of them. Here the sample spans some 260,000 clones, approximately 90% being singletons. The sample was PBMCs or T cells enriched from blood (not recorded which). All receptors come from a man in his forties who had recovered from COVID-19.

V usage is TRBV2 and J usage is TRBJ1-6, with D maybe TRBD1 (6 bases). The CDR3 is made up of 15 amino acids. Trimming removed 5 bases from V and 6 bases from J, with 14 bases in between. Germline V CDR1 and CDR2: SNHLY, FYNNEI. CDR3 sequence reads: CASSPGGAGNSPLHF. In DNA, the CDR3 is TGTGCCAGCAGTCCCGGGGGGGCCGGTAATTCACCCCTCCACTTT.

The V call is TRBV3-1 (or the pseudogene TRBV3-2), the J call TRBJ2-3, with D tentatively TRBD2 (6 bases). This CDR3 has 15 residues. Germline assignment: CDR1 LGHDT and CDR2 YNNKEL (reference sequence). Trimming cost V 1 base and J 1 base, with 9 bases left between them. CDR3 loop: CASSQAPSGTDTQYF. In DNA, the CDR3 is TGTGCCAGCAGCCAAGCACCTAGCGGCACAGATACGCAGTATTTT.

The chain uses TRBV7-9 and TRBJ1-3; unclear D gene. The V gene's germline CDR1 is SEHNR and CDR2 FQNEAQ (reference sequence). Deletions cut 2 bases from V and 8 bases from J, with 25 bases between. This CDR3 has 18 amino acids. This CDR3 is CASSLHQAGRRLPDTIYF. The CDR3 DNA follows: TGTGCCAGCAGCTTACATCAGGCCGGCAGGAGGCTCCCGGACACCATATATTTT.

The V and J genes are TRBV18 and TRBJ2-3; 9 bases agree with TRBD1. The CDR3 is 13 amino acids. The germline V gene has CDR1 KGHSH and CDR2 LQKENI. Losses at the gene ends were 8 bases for V and 5 bases for J; bases not matched to a gene: 5. CDR3 amino acids: CASGTGIRDTQYF. The CDR3 region has the DNA TGTGCCAGCGGGACAGGGATCCGAGATACGCAGTATTTT.

V and J are TRBV28 and TRBJ1-2; possibly TRBD1 for D (6 bases). V lost 5 bases to trimming and J lost 7 bases, with 20 bases between them. The CDR3 sequence is 15 residues long. Looked up from germline, CDR1 is MDHEN and CDR2 is SYDVKM. The CDR3 spells CASSAPGHLLGGYTF. The CDR3 DNA sequence: TGTGCCAGCAGTGCACCGGGACACCTGCTAGGTGGCTACACCTTC.

This rearrangement joins TRBV3-1 (or the pseudogene TRBV3-2) to TRBJ2-1, with D tentatively TRBD2 (6 bases). Germline V gene data show CDR1 as LGHDT and CDR2 as YNNKEL (reference sequence). Trimming cost V 8 bases and J 10 bases, with 18 bases left between them. CDR3 length: 13 residues. The CDR3 nucleotides read TGTGCCAGCGGGCTCCTGAGGGGAGGCGAGCAGTTCTTC. Translating it yields CASGLLRGGEQFF.

This rearrangement joins TRBV10-3 to TRBJ1-1; D unclear. Trimming removed 0 bases from V and 4 bases from J, with 9 bases in between. Germline values: CDR1 ENHRY, CDR2 SYGVKD. This CDR3 is 14 amino acids long. The CDR3: CAISESVSITEAFF. The CDR3 nucleotides read TGTGCCATCAGTGAGTCGGTCAGTATCACTGAAGCTTTCTTT.

The CDR3 DNA sequence: TGTGCCAGCAGCTTCAATTACAGGGAAGGAGTCGAAAAACTGTTTTTT. It encodes CASSFNYREGVEKLFF. The chain recombines TRBV13 with TRBJ1-4; a weak D match, TRBD1 (6 bases). Germline values: CDR1 PRHDT, CDR2 FYEKMQ (reference sequence). The germline V and J ends were trimmed by 3 bases and 8 bases, with 19 bases remaining between them. CDR3 length: 16 residues.

The genes are TRBV28 and TRBJ2-3; D remains ambiguous. CDR3 length: 11 residues. Germline V gene data show CDR1 as MDHEN and CDR2 as SYDVKM. Between the trimmed V and J ends, which lost 2 bases and 10 bases, there was a span of 7 bases. CDR3 in amino acids: CASSLGPAQYF. The CDR3 DNA follows: TGTGCCAGCAGTTTAGGCCCAGCGCAGTATTTT.

V and J are TRBV29-1 and TRBJ2-1; tentative D call: TRBD2 (6 bases). Germline assignment: CDR1 SQVTM and CDR2 ANQGSEA. V was trimmed by 4 bases and J by 8 bases, leaving 12 bases between them. The CDR3 consists of 12 residues. The CDR3 protein is CSVGEAGDEQFF. The CDR3 DNA reads as TGCAGCGTTGGGGAGGCTGGGGATGAGCAGTTCTTC.

The chain uses TRBV6-2 or TRBV6-3 and TRBJ1-1, with D possibly TRBD1 on 5 matching bases. V was pared by 2 bases and J by 2 bases, with 9 bases between. The CDR3 contains 14 residues. Germline CDR1 reads MNHEY; CDR2 reads SVGEGT. The CDR3 DNA sequence: TGTGCCAGCAGTTACACACAGGCCAACACTGAAGCTTTCTTT. It specifies CASSYTQANTEAFF.

The genes are TRBV4-1 and TRBJ2-2; D is unclear. Trimming shortened V by 4 bases and J by 5 bases, and 5 bases separated the two germline ends. This CDR3 is 12 amino acids long. CDR1 is MGHRA, CDR2 YSYEKL, per germline. The CDR3 DNA follows: TGCGCCAGCAGCCCCAGGACCGGGGAGCTGTTTTTT. It encodes CASSPRTGELFF.

The chain carries TRBV30 and TRBJ2-7; 8 bases are shared with TRBD2. The length of the CDR3 is 14 residues. V shed 3 bases, J shed 2 bases, and the junction held 6 bases outside the gene matches. Germline CDR1 GTSNPN, CDR2 SVGIG (reference sequence). The CDR3 DNA reads TGTGCCTGGAGAAGCGGGGGAGGGACCTACGAGCAGTACTTC. The encoded protein is CAWRSGGGTYEQYF.

This chain's CDR3 is CASNLPGLEQFF. CDR3 sequence (DNA): TGTGCCAGCAACCTTCCTGGGCTTGAGCAGTTCTTC. The rearrangement uses TRBV5-4 and TRBJ2-1, with D hard to call. Trimming took off 6 bases at V and 9 bases at J, with 13 bases between the two ends. The CDR3 totals 12 residues. The germline V gene has CDR1 SGHNT and CDR2 YYREEE (reference sequence).

J is TRBJ1-1 and V is TRBV2; D perhaps matches TRBD1 (6 bases). Trimming took 6 bases from V and 0 from J, leaving 8 bases between them. The CDR3 loop spans 13 amino acids. The V gene's germline CDR1 is SNHLY and CDR2 FYNNEI. The CDR3 here is CASRWTVNTEAFF. CDR3 DNA: TGTGCCAGCAGGTGGACAGTGAACACTGAAGCTTTCTTT.

The chain uses TRBV19 and TRBJ2-3; tentative D call: TRBD2 (6 bases). The germline V and J ends were trimmed by 5 bases and 2 bases, with 20 bases remaining between them. CDR3 length: 17 amino acids. Germline CDR1 and CDR2: LNHDA and SQIVND (reference sequence). The CDR3 nucleotides are TGTGCCAGTAGTCCTCTATTCGGGGCGGGGACCACAGATACGCAGTATTTT. Protein: CASSPLFGAGTTDTQYF.

The rearrangement uses TRBV30 and TRBJ1-4, with D perhaps matching TRBD1 (6 bases). The CDR3 sequence is 15 residues long. Germline-derived CDR1 and CDR2 are GTSNPN and SVGIG (reference sequence). The V end was cut by 2 bases, the J end by 0 bases, with 10 bases between. Here the CDR3 reads CAWSIGQPTNEKLFF. The DNA of the CDR3 is TGTGCCTGGAGTATAGGACAGCCAACTAATGAAAAACTGTTTTTT.

The rearrangement uses TRBV3-1 (or the pseudogene TRBV3-2) and TRBJ1-6; no definite D call. Germline assignment: CDR1 LGHDT and CDR2 YNNKEL (reference sequence). CDR3 length equals 16 residues. Trimming stripped 0 bases from V and 0 bases from J, with 6 bases between. The CDR3 DNA is TGTGCCAGCAGCCAAGATGTTCACTCCTATAATTCACCCCTCCACTTT. Protein sequence: CASSQDVHSYNSPLHF.

This clone occurred once. V and J are TRBV3-1 (or the pseudogene TRBV3-2) and TRBJ2-1, with 14 bases matching TRBD2. The CDR3 length is 18 residues. Per germline, CDR1 LGHDT and CDR2 YNNKEL (reference sequence). Unmatched junction bases numbered 10, after V lost 1 base and J lost 8 bases. The chain's CDR3 is CASSQGTGGLAGDDEQFF. The CDR3 nucleotides read TGTGCCAGCAGCCAAGGAACAGGGGGACTAGCGGGAGATGATGAGCAGTTCTTC.

This clone was detected only once. The chain couples TRBV19 to TRBJ2-2; D is possibly TRBD1 (6 bases). The CDR3 extends over 16 amino acids. In germline, CDR1 is LNHDA, CDR2 SQIVND (reference sequence). V was trimmed by 3 bases and J by 5 bases, leaving 16 bases between them. The CDR3 nucleotides are TGTGCCAGTAGTATCCCGGCAGGGGTCGGTACCGGGGAGCTGTTTTTT. This encodes CASSIPAGVGTGELFF.

This sequence joins TRBV7-6 and TRBJ2-7; tentative D call: TRBD2 (6 bases). The CDR3 extends over 15 amino acids. Germline CDR1 is SGHVS and CDR2 is FNYEAQ. The ends were cut back, 1 base at V and 0 bases at J, with 10 bases in the middle. The CDR3 region has the DNA TGTGCCAGCAGCTTAGGTGCGGGACTCTCCTACGAGCAGTACTTC. This gives the protein CASSLGAGLSYEQYF.

The CDR3 reads CASSAQTAAIEKLFF. The CDR3 nucleotides read TGCGCCAGCAGCGCCCAGACAGCCGCTATAGAAAAACTGTTTTTT. The chain employs TRBV4-1 and TRBJ1-4, with D possibly matching TRBD1 (5 bases). This CDR3 region has 15 residues. Trimming stripped 5 bases from V and 8 bases from J, with 18 bases between. Looked up from germline, CDR1 is MGHRA and CDR2 is YSYEKL.

A single count supports this clone. The chain recombines TRBV11-2 with TRBJ2-7; 9 bases agree with TRBD1. After removal of 5 bases from V and 2 bases from J, the junction contained 13 bases not matched to a gene. Germline lookup yields CDR1 SGHAT and CDR2 FQNNGV. This CDR3 has 17 residues. Here the CDR3 DNA reads TGTGCCAGCAGCCACCTACCTGGACAGGGGTTCGCCTACGAGCAGTACTTC. This gives the protein CASSHLPGQGFAYEQYF.

This clone showed up just a few times. The rearrangement uses TRBV4-3 and TRBJ2-7; maybe TRBD2 (6 bases). The germline V gene has CDR1 LGHNA and CDR2 YSLEER. Trimming took 0 bases from V and 3 from J, leaving 15 bases between them. There are 16 residues in the CDR3. The CDR3 nucleotides read TGCGCCAGCAGCCAAGATGAGCAGGAGGGGTTCTACGAGCAGTACTTC. Translated: CASSQDEQEGFYEQYF.